This TCR beta chain was sequenced during a study of identical twins. The ends lost 7 bases at V and 0 bases at J; junction bases unmatched: 11. CDR3 length equals 15 residues. Germline assignment: CDR1 SQVTM and CDR2 ANQGSEA. TCRdb itself ran the 5' RACE reads through MiXCR, one entry per CDR3 protein. The sample gives hundreds of thousands of distinct CDR3 sequences, approximately 7% of which show up once; roughly 3.4% is in the top ten. These same records also appear under a second study, on yellow fever vaccine responses in identical twins.

The sequenced sample consisted of memory (CD45RO+) T cells sorted from blood. The receptor was isolated from a woman aged 18-29 years in good health. The genes are TRBV29-1 and TRBJ2-7; 8 bases agree with TRBD1. CDR3 residues: CSARTGKISSYEQYV. The CDR3 region has the DNA TGCAGCGCAAGGACAGGGAAGATCAGCTCCTACGAGCAGTACGTC.